Presented here are 8 T cell receptor beta chains from one specimen sequenced in a study of vaccination and CD4 T cells after COVID-19. Treatment specified: approximately 9-day PBMC culture with coronavirus spike peptide pools or control peptides (ViraFEST assay). Antigens for these TCRs are unknown. Oncomine TCR Beta short-read sequencing was applied to DNA from cultured CD4+ T cells. In TCRdb, the PCR reads were re-called with MiXCR into one record per CDR3 protein. The profile shows 9,500 to 12,000 distinct CDR3 sequences, around 23% of them singletons. The source material was CD4+ T cells from blood, cultured in vitro, sampled after SARS-CoV-2 vaccination. These receptors were obtained from a human donor who had recovered from COVID-19.

This sequence joins TRBV10-3 and TRBJ2-1, with TRBD2 identical over 12 bases. The junction had 5 bases not matched to a gene; V was cut back by 2 bases and J by 6 bases. There are 16 residues in the CDR3. The germline CDR1 and CDR2 sequences are ENHRY and SYGVKD. The CDR3 DNA follows: TGTGCCATCAGTGAGCCGACTAGCGGGAGTTTCAATGAGCAGTTCTTC. Protein: CAISEPTSGSFNEQFF.

The chain recombines TRBV20-1 with TRBJ2-1; 9 nucleotides agree with TRBD2. The CDR3 totals 16 residues. The germline V gene has CDR1 DFQATT and CDR2 SNEGSKA (reference sequence). J gave up 7 bases and V 1 base, and 11 bases lay outside the gene matches. The CDR3 nucleotides read TGCAGTGCTAGAGCCCGCCCCAGCGGGGGGCTGAATGAGCAGTTCTTC. As protein: CSARARPSGGLNEQFF.

The chain joins TRBV10-1 to TRBJ2-7; 12 bases map to TRBD1. Trimming cost V 4 bases and J 4 bases; bases outside gene matches: 2. The CDR3 totals 14 residues. Germline V lookup: CDR1 WNHNN, CDR2 SYGVQD (reference sequence). CDR3: CASSAGQGAYEQYF. CDR3 nucleotides: TGCGCCAGCAGTGCGGGACAGGGGGCGTACGAGCAGTACTTC.

V gene TRBV19 combines with J gene TRBJ1-6, with a weak D call TRBD1 (5 bases). The CDR3 spans 11 residues. Trimming shortened V by 6 bases and J by 10 bases, and 7 bases separated the two germline ends. Germline-derived CDR1 and CDR2 are LNHDA and SQIVND (reference sequence). The CDR3 loop is CASRGESPLHF. In nucleotides, the CDR3 is TGTGCCAGTAGAGGGGAATCACCCCTCCACTTT.

This clonotype was counted a few times. The V gene is TRBV4-2, the J gene TRBJ2-5; the D gene is possibly TRBD1 (5 bases). CDR3 length: 14 residues. V lost 0 bases to trimming and J lost 5 bases, with 10 bases between them. The germline CDR1 and CDR2 sequences are LGHNA and YNFKEQ. The CDR3 sequence: CASSQDQGMETQYF. CDR3 sequence (DNA): TGTGCCAGCAGCCAAGATCAGGGTATGGAGACCCAGTACTTC.

This clonotype was observed a handful of times. V is TRBV27 and J is TRBJ2-7; no clear D. Per the germline V gene, CDR1 is MNHEY and CDR2 is SMNVEV (reference sequence). This CDR3 contains 11 residues. V dropped 8 bases and J dropped 7 bases, with 12 bases sitting between them. The CDR3 reads CASRWGREQYF. CDR3 sequence (DNA): TGTGCCAGCCGATGGGGTAGAGAGCAGTACTTC.

Relative to its sample, this clonotype is medium-sized. This sequence joins TRBV20-1 and TRBJ1-2; D gene unclear. The germline CDR1 and CDR2 sequences are DFQATT and SNEGSKA (reference sequence). V gave up 6 bases and J gave up 4 bases, with 6 bases separating them. The CDR3 totals 10 residues. DNA of the CDR3: TGCAGTGCCCAATTCTATGGCTACACCTTC. Residues: CSAQFYGYTF.

This clonotype was seen more than once but under ten times. The J gene is TRBJ2-5, the V gene TRBV20-1, with D perhaps TRBD2 (5 bases). V lost 5 bases and J 2 bases, leaving 15 bases between the germline ends. This CDR3 has 14 amino acids. Germline CDR1 and CDR2: DFQATT and SNEGSKA (reference sequence). CDR3 loop: CSAGRGQVQETQYF. The DNA of the CDR3 is TGCAGTGCTGGGCGAGGGCAGGTGCAAGAGACCCAGTACTTC.